These T cell receptor beta chains were read from a single sample in a study of cytomegalovirus exposure and HLA in healthy donors. The assay was immunoSEQ multiplex PCR, and TCRdb's table has in-frame clones only and misses some. The sample consists of 90,000 or so clones, around 76% of them appearing once. The sequenced sample consisted of PBMCs. These receptors originate from a man aged 30 to 45 in good health and CMV-seropositive. CDR3s leave out the opening cysteine and the closing phenylalanine or tryptophan. Some rows have no size entry. The others give once, few or many, or a class for an expanded clone.

>once|TRBV6-5|TRBJ2-1
ASSYPGGGQRNEQF
>many|TRBV4-1|TRBJ2-2
ASSLTWTGANTGELF
>NA|TRBV30|TRBJ2-3
AWSGGQGVDTQY
>NA|TRBV18|TRBJ1-3
ASSPLPPLSSSGNTIY
>NA|TRBV6-5|TRBJ1-5
ASSYPGQGWH
>NA|TRBV30|TRBJ2-7
AWSVLGTYEQY
>NA|TRBV6-6|TRBJ2-7
ASSYYGTAYEQY
>NA|TRBV5-4|TRBJ1-1
ASSFERGGTEAF
>NA|TRBV28|TRBJ1-2
ASTTGGENYGYT
>NA|TRBV29-1|TRBJ2-5
SAPWGGPQETQY
>NA|TRBV10-3|TRBJ2-2
AISALGGDTGELF
>NA|TRBV5-6|NA
ASSLAVGPYEQY
>NA|TRBV4-1|TRBJ2-5
ASSISGGAQETQY
>NA|TRBV4-1|TRBJ2-3
ASSQESGFRDTQY
>NA|TRBV7-9|TRBJ2-7
ASSPLGTGVHEQY
>NA|TRBV15|TRBJ1-2
ATSMGGGDGYT
>NA|TRBV5-1|NA
ASSLVPGTGGSEQY
>NA|TRBV30|TRBJ2-7
AWSPETYEQY
>NA|TRBV18|TRBJ1-3
ASSRSAFQGSGNTIY
>NA|TRBV4-3|TRBJ1-2
ASSQVGGGSF
>NA|TRBV28|TRBJ2-7
ASSLTPGTGNSYEQY
>once|TRBV27|TRBJ2-2
ASSLMAAGVNTGELF
>NA|TRBV6-6|TRBJ1-5
ASSFQGDNQPQH
>NA|TRBV7-3|TRBJ1-1
ASSQGNTEAF
>NA|TRBV7-2|TRBJ2-1
ASSPMVNWGDEQF
>NA|TRBV6-5|NA
ASSKTGGDEQY
>NA|TRBV5-6|TRBJ1-1
ASRRTGVIEAF
>NA|TRBV30|TRBJ1-4
AWEDEKLF
>NA|TRBV27|TRBJ2-3
ASSPPVGHTQY
>NA|TRBV5-1|TRBJ2-7
ASSLVPPPGSEQY
>few|TRBV28|TRBJ2-2
ASRASNTGELF
>NA|TRBV5-5|TRBJ2-5
ASSRQVVEKETQY
>NA|TRBV9|TRBJ2-1
ASSVDGQGYNEQF
>once|TRBV30|TRBJ1-3
AWGLSGNTIY
>NA|TRBV11-3|TRBJ1-5
ASSLVRVVCDSSNQPQH
>NA|TRBV6-5|TRBJ1-2
ASSAAGTGIYGYT
>NA|TRBV29-1|TRBJ1-1
SVTTTNTEAF
>NA|TRBV7-9|TRBJ2-2
ASSGRDREPTNTGELF
>NA|TRBV2|TRBJ1-5
ASSRGAGNQPQH
>NA|TRBV4-1|NA
ASSQGSLAQPYEQY
>NA|TRBV7-6|TRBJ2-1
ASSPDRGRNNEQF
>NA|TRBV18|TRBJ2-1
ASSPPSLDNEQF
>once|TRBV18|TRBJ2-5
ASSTSPGTAKETQY
>NA|TRBV10-3|TRBJ1-2
AISESQGFNYGYT
>NA|TRBV11-2|TRBJ1-1
ASTVSGGTEAF
>NA|TRBV5-1|TRBJ2-5
ASSLGPGGEETQY
>NA|TRBV7-3|TRBJ2-1
ASSLGLAGNNEQF
>NA|TRBV9|TRBJ1-6
ASSVEGQSNSPLH
>few|TRBV28|TRBJ1-1
ASSPPRHRRNTEAF
>NA|TRBV30|TRBJ2-7
AWSVQGAGEQY
>NA|TRBV10-3|TRBJ1-1
AISESEGQGAEAF
>NA|TRBV5-1|TRBJ1-3
ASSGGQVLDTIY
>NA|TRBV15|TRBJ2-2
ATRPGQEHTGELF
>NA|TRBV7-3|TRBJ2-1
ASSQTSGGGYEQF
>NA|TRBV30|TRBJ2-5
AWTAWLLGETQY
>once|TRBV6-1|TRBJ2-4
ATEGTPKNIQY
>NA|TRBV11-1|TRBJ2-3
ASSFGTAGADTQY
>NA|TRBV11-2|TRBJ2-7
ASSLEGTGKSYEQY
>once|TRBV2|TRBJ1-1
ASIGGGTEAF